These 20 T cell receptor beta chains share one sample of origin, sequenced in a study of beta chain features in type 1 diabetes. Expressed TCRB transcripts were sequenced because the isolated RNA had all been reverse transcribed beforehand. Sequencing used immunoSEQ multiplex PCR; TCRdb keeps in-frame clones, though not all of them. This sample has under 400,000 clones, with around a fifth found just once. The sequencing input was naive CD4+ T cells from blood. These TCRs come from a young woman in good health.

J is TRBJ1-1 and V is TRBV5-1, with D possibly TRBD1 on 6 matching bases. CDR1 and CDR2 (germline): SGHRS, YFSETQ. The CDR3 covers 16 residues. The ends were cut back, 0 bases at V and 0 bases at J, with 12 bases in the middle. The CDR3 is CASSLETQGMNTEAFF. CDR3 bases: TGCGCCAGCAGCTTGGAAACCCAGGGGATGAACACTGAAGCTTTCTTT.

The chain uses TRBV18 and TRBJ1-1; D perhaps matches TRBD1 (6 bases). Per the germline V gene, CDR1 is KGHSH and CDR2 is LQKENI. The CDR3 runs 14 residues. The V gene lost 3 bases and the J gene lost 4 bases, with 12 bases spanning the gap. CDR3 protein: CASSPAQGSTEAFF. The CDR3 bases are TGTGCCAGCTCACCTGCCCAGGGGAGCACTGAAGCTTTCTTT. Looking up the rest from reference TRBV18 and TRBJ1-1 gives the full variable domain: NAGVMQNPRHLVRRRGQEARLRCSPMKGHSHVYWYRQLPEEGLKFMVYLQKENIIDESGMPKERFSAEFPKEGPSILRIQQVVRGDSAAYFCASSPAQGSTEAFFGQGTRLTVV.

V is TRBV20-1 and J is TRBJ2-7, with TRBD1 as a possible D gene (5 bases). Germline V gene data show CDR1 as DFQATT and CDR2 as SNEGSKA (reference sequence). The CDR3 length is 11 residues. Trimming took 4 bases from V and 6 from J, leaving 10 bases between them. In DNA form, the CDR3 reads TGCAGTGCTAAGACAGCCAGCGAGCAGTACTTC. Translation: CSAKTASEQYF.

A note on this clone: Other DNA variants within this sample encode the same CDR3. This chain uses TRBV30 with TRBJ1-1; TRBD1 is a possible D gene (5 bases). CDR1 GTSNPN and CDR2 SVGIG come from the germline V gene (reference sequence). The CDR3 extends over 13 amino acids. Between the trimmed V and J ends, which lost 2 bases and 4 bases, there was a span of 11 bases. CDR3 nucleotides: TGTGCCTGGAGTACGGGGGGTGGCACTGAAGCTTTCTTT. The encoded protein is CAWSTGGGTEAFF.

CDR3 DNA sequence: TGTGCCAGCAGCTTGGGGGGACTAGCGGGAGGTCATGAGCAGTTCTTC. It encodes CASSLGGLAGGHEQFF. This rearrangement joins TRBV7-2 to TRBJ2-1; TRBD2 matches at 15 bases. CDR1 and CDR2 (germline): SGHTA, FQGNSA. With V trimmed by 3 bases and J by 8 bases, 5 bases remained unmatched. The CDR3 is made up of 16 amino acids. Full variable domain (missing parts from reference TRBV7-2 and TRBJ2-1): GAGVSQSPSNKVTEKGKDVELRCDPISGHTALYWYRQSLGQGLEFLIYFQGNSAPDKSGLPSDRFSAERTGGSVSTLTIQRTQQEDSAVYLCASSLGGLAGGHEQFFGPGTRLTVL.

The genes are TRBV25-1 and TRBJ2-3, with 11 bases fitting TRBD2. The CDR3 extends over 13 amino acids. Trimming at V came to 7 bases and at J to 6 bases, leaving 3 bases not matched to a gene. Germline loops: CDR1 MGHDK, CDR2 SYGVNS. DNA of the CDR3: TGTGCCAGCACTAGCGGGGGGTCTGATACGCAGTATTTT. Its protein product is CASTSGGSDTQYF. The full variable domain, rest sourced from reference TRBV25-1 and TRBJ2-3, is EADIYQTPRYLVIGTGKKITLECSQTMGHDKMYWYQQDPGMELHLIHYSYGVNSTEKGDLSSESTVSRIRTEHFPLTLESARPSHTSQYLCASTSGGSDTQYFGPGTRLTVL.

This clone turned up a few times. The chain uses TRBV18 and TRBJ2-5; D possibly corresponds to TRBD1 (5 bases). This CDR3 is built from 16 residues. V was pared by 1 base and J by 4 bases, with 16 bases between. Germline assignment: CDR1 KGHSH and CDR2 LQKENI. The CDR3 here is CASSPRRARVGETQYF. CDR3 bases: TGTGCCAGCTCACCACGTCGTGCCAGGGTAGGAGAGACCCAGTACTTC. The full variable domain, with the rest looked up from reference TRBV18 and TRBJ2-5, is NAGVMQNPRHLVRRRGQEARLRCSPMKGHSHVYWYRQLPEEGLKFMVYLQKENIIDESGMPKERFSAEFPKEGPSILRIQQVVRGDSAAYFCASSPRRARVGETQYFGPGTRLLVL.

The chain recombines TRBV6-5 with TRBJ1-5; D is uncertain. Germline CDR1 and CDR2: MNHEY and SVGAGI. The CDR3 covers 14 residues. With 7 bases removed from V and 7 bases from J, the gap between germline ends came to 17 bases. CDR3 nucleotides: TGTGCCAGCACCAACCCGGGTCGTGGCCAGCCCCAGCATTTT. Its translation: CASTNPGRGQPQHF.

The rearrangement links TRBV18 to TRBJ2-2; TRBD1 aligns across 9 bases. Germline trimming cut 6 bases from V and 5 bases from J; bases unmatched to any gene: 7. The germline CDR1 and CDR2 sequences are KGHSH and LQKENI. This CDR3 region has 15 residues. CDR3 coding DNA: TGTGCCAGCTCCCTAGGACAGGGGAGGACCGGGGAGCTGTTTTTT. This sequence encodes CASSLGQGRTGELFF.

The CDR3 coding sequence is TGTGCCAGCAGCCCAGGACAGGGACTTAACTATGGCTACACCTTC. Its protein product is CASSPGQGLNYGYTF. The rearrangement links TRBV5-4 to TRBJ1-2; 8 bases line up with TRBD1. CDR3 length equals 15 residues. CDR1 SGHNT and CDR2 YYREEE come from the germline V gene (reference sequence). After removal of 4 bases from V and 1 base from J, the junction contained 6 bases not matched to a gene.

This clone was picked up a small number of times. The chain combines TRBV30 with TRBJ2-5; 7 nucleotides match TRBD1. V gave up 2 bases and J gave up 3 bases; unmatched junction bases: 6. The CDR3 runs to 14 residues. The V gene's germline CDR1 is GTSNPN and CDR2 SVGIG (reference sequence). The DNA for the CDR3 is TGTGCCTGGAGTTATTCCGGGACAGAAGAGACCCAGTACTTC. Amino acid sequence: CAWSYSGTEETQYF.

This CDR3 reads CASSLTDRWPSYEQYF. Here the CDR3 DNA reads TGCGCCAGCAGCTTGACCGACAGGTGGCCCTCCTACGAGCAGTACTTC. The chain combines TRBV5-1 with TRBJ2-7, with TRBD1 as a possible D gene (6 bases). CDR1 SGHRS and CDR2 YFSETQ come from the germline V gene. The V gene lost 1 base and the J gene lost 0 bases, with 14 bases spanning the gap. This CDR3 has 16 amino acids.

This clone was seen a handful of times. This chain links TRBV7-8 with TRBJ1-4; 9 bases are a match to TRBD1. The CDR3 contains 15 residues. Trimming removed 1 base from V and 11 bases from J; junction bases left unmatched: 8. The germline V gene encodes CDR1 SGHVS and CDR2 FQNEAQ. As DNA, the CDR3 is TGTGCCAGCAGCTTAGTCGACAGGGGGAGCGGTAAACTGTTTTTT. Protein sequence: CASSLVDRGSGKLFF.

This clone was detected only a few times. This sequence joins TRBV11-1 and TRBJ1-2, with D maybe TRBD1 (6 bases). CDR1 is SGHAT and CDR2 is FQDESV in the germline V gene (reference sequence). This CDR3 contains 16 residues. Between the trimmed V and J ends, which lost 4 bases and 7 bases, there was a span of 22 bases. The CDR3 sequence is CASSSGTFPDRSGYTF. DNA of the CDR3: TGTGCCAGCAGCTCCGGAACTTTTCCAGACAGGTCTGGCTACACCTTC.

The CDR3 is CSATDRASPEAFF. CDR3 nucleotides: TGCAGCGCCACGGACAGGGCCTCCCCTGAAGCTTTCTTT. The rearrangement uses TRBV29-1 and TRBJ1-1; 8 bases agree with TRBD1. Germline assignment: CDR1 SQVTM and CDR2 ANQGSEA. The J segment lost 6 bases and the V segment lost 7 bases, leaving 10 bases of the junction unmatched. This CDR3 is 13 amino acids long.

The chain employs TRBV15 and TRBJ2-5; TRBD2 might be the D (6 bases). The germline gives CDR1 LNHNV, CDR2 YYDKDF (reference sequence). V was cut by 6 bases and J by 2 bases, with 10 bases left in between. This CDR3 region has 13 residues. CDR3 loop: CATSGGFQETQYF. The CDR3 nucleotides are TGTGCCACCAGTGGAGGGTTTCAAGAGACCCAGTACTTC.

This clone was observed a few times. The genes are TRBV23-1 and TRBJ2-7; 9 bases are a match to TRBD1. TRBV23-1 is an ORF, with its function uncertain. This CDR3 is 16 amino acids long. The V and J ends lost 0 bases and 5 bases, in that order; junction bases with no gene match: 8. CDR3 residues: CASSQSRGTGYDEQYF. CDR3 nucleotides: TGCGCCAGCAGTCAATCGAGGGGGACAGGGTATGACGAGCAGTACTTC.

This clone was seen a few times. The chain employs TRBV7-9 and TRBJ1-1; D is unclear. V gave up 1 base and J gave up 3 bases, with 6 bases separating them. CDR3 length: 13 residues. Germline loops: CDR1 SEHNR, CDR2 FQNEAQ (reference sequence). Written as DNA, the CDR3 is TGTGCCAGCAGCTTAGTGGCGGACACTGAAGCTTTCTTT. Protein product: CASSLVADTEAFF.

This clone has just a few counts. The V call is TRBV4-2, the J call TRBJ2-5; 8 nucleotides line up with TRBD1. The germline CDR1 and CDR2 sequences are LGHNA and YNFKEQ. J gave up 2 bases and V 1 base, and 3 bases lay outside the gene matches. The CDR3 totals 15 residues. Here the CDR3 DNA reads TGTGCCAGCAGCCAAGGGGACAGGACTCAAGAGACCCAGTACTTC. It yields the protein CASSQGDRTQETQYF.

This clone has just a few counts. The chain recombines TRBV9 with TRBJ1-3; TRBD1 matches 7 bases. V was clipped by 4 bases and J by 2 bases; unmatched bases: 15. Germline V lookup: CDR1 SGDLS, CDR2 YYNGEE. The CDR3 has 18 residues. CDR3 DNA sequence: TGTGCCAGCAGCCCTAACCTCGACAGGGAACTCGCTGGAAACACCATATATTTT. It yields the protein CASSPNLDRELAGNTIYF.